This T cell receptor beta chain appears in the sequencing data of a study of T-cell reconstitution after alpha-beta-depleted transplantation in children. V was trimmed by 1 base and J by 11 bases, leaving 12 bases between them. Germline-derived CDR1 and CDR2 are SGHDT and YYEEEE. This CDR3 contains 13 residues. This clonotype was found a few times. Its antigen is unidentified. Unique molecular identifiers were incorporated during preparation of the TCRbeta library. From the PCR reads, TCRdb called clonotypes with MiXCR, one entry per CDR3 protein. There are 610,000 or so distinct CDR3 sequences in the sample; roughly a quarter occur only once, and about a third lies in the top ten. Whole-study results and caveats: Reportedly, only several hundred clones from non-depleted graft cells drove alpha-beta T-cell counts at about two months. T-cell numbers and diversity, one year after transplant, stemmed largely from T cells that were newly produced. From surviving recipient T cells and thymic progenitors came the high day-60 TCRbeta diversity observed in some patients.

The specimen was PBMCs, collected before TCRalphabeta/CD19-depleted stem cell transplant. The V call is TRBV5-6, the J call TRBJ2-2; D gene uncertain. This TCR was sampled from a boy under two years old with Wiskott-Aldrich syndrome, due to receive a stem cell transplant. The CDR3 DNA sequence: TGTGCCAGCAGCTTGCCTGTGGGTGGCGAGCTGTTTTTT. It translates to CASSLPVGGELFF. Full variable domain (rest looked up from reference TRBV5-6 and TRBJ2-2): DAGVTQSPTHLIKTRGQQVTLRCSPKSGHDTVSWYQQALGQGPQFIFQYYEEEERQRGNFPDRFSGHQFPNYSSELNVNALLLGDSALYLCASSLPVGGELFFGEGSRLTVL.